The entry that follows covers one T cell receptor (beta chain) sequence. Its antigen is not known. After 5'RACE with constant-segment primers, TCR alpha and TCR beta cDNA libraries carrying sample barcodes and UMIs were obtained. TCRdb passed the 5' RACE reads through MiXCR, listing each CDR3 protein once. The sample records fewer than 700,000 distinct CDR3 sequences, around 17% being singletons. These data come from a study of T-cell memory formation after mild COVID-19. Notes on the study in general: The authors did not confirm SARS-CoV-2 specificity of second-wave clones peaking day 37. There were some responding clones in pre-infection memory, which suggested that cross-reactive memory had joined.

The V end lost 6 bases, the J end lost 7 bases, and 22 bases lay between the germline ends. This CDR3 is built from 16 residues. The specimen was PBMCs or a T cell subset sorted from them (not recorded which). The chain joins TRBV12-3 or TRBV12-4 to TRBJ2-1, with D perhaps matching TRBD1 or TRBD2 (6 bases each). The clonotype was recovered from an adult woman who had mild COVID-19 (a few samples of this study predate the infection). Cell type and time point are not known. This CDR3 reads CASSRVEGGGRNEQFF. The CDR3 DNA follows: TGTGCCAGCAGCCGCGTAGAAGGGGGAGGTAGGAATGAGCAGTTCTTC.